The 15 T cell receptor beta chains in this list originate from one sample, sequenced in a study of T-cell reconstitution after alpha-beta-depleted transplantation in children. Preparation of the TCRbeta library used unique molecular identifiers. TCRdb reanalysed the PCR reads using MiXCR and keeps one entry per CDR3 protein. The sample records 350,000 to 500,000 distinct CDR3 sequences, about 40% being singletons. The source was PBMCs, collected before TCRalphabeta/CD19-depleted stem cell transplant. The receptors come from a girl aged 2 to 10 with aplastic anemia, due to receive a stem cell transplant.

V gene TRBV20-1 combines with J gene TRBJ1-1, with 8 nucleotides matching TRBD1. The CDR3 is made up of 15 amino acids. With 0 bases clipped from V and 6 bases from J, the junction kept 9 bases outside the gene matches. The germline V gene has CDR1 DFQATT and CDR2 SNEGSKA (reference sequence). In DNA form, the CDR3 reads TGCAGTGCTAGAGATCATGGACAGGGAAGCGCTGAAGCTTTCTTT. Protein product: CSARDHGQGSAEAFF.

A few counts support this clonotype. The rearrangement uses TRBV6-5 and TRBJ1-6; 8 nucleotides match TRBD1. CDR3 length: 17 amino acids. Per germline, CDR1 MNHEY and CDR2 SVGAGI. V gave up 0 bases and J gave up 3 bases; unmatched junction bases: 4. CDR3 coding DNA: TGTGCCAGCAGTTACTCGAGAACAGGGGGCTATAATTCACCCCTCCACTTT. Protein sequence: CASSYSRTGGYNSPLHF.

The chain combines TRBV16 with TRBJ2-4, with D perhaps TRBD1 (5 bases). CDR1 KGHSY and CDR2 FQNENV come from the germline V gene. This CDR3 contains 16 residues. V lost 2 bases to trimming and J lost 0 bases, with 11 bases between them. CDR3 loop: CASSQAGSVAKNIQYF. The CDR3 DNA follows: TGTGCCAGCAGCCAAGCAGGGTCGGTAGCCAAAAACATTCAGTACTTC.

This clonotype has only one observation. V usage is TRBV24-1 and J usage is TRBJ2-3; weak D call: TRBD1 (5 bases). V was trimmed by 9 bases and J by 4 bases, leaving 10 bases between them. Per germline, CDR1 KGHDR and CDR2 SFDVKD. The length of the CDR3 is 12 residues. CDR3 sequence: CATAQGPDTQYF. CDR3 sequence (DNA): TGTGCCACCGCTCAGGGCCCAGATACGCAGTATTTT.

The V call is TRBV6-1, the J call TRBJ1-1; D gene uncertain. V was cut by 7 bases and J by 2 bases, with 20 bases left in between. The CDR3 is 16 residues long. CDR1 MNHNS and CDR2 SASEGT come from the germline V gene. This CDR3 reads CASTQLAGGSNTEAFF. The CDR3 nucleotides are TGTGCCAGCACTCAGTTAGCGGGCGGCAGCAACACTGAAGCTTTCTTT.

This clonotype was picked up many times. The V and J genes are TRBV6-5 and TRBJ1-5; tentative D call: TRBD1 (5 bases). CDR3 size: 15 residues. V dropped 5 bases and J dropped 0 bases, with 11 bases sitting between them. Germline CDR1 MNHEY, CDR2 SVGAGI. CDR3 protein: CASSHAGDSNQPQHF. CDR3 nucleotide sequence: TGTGCCAGCAGTCACGCGGGGGATAGCAATCAGCCCCAGCATTTT.

The chain employs TRBV3-1 and TRBJ2-2; a weak D match, TRBD1 (5 bases). V lost 1 base to trimming and J lost 4 bases, with 22 bases between them. In germline, CDR1 is LGHDT, CDR2 YNNKEL (reference sequence). The CDR3 is 19 residues long. For the CDR3, the DNA is TGTGCCAGCAGCCAAGTGATGGACAATAGGGGTATGGGCACCGGGGAGCTGTTTTTT. The encoded protein is CASSQVMDNRGMGTGELFF.

This clonotype was seen only a few times. The gene calls are TRBV29-1 and TRBJ2-4, with 11 bases aligning to TRBD2. CDR3 size: 13 residues. Germline V gene data show CDR1 as SQVTM and CDR2 as ANQGSEA. V lost 6 bases, J lost 7 bases, and 5 bases stayed unmatched. CDR3 protein: CSVVIAGGNIQYF. The CDR3 DNA sequence: TGCAGCGTAGTGATAGCGGGAGGGAACATTCAGTACTTC.

A remark on this clonotype: This may be a read error, as it is one base from a much larger clone. J is TRBJ1-2 and V is TRBV15, with D tentatively TRBD1 (6 bases). Germline CDR1 reads LNHNV; CDR2 reads YYDKDF (reference sequence). V was cut by 2 bases and J by 7 bases, with 17 bases left in between. There are 15 residues in the CDR3. DNA for the CDR3: TGTGCCACCAGCAGATATCTGGGGGGCAAGGCTGGCTACACCTTC. As protein: CATSRYLGGKAGYTF.

This clonotype was detected only a few times. The rearrangement links TRBV27 to TRBJ2-1; D is unclear. V was cut by 3 bases and J by 0 bases, with 15 bases left in between. Germline V lookup: CDR1 MNHEY, CDR2 SMNVEV (reference sequence). The CDR3 consists of 17 residues. CDR3 in DNA: TGTGCCAGCAGTTTCCTCGGACCGTCGAGCTCCTACAATGAGCAGTTCTTC. Translated, it gives CASSFLGPSSSYNEQFF.

In its sample, this clonotype was seen a few times. The CDR3 DNA is TGCGCCAGCAGCTGGGGACAGGGACCTAACTATGGCTACACCTTC. Amino acids: CASSWGQGPNYGYTF. The V gene is TRBV5-1, the J gene TRBJ1-2; TRBD1 matches at 9 bases. Per the germline V gene, CDR1 is SGHRS and CDR2 is YFSETQ. Trimming cost V 3 bases and J 0 bases; bases outside gene matches: 3. The CDR3 runs 15 residues.

This clonotype was picked up a small number of times. V and J are TRBV27 and TRBJ2-3, with TRBD2 identical over 8 bases. Losses at the gene ends were 3 bases for V and 0 bases for J; bases not matched to a gene: 8. The CDR3 consists of 17 residues. CDR1 and CDR2 (germline): MNHEY, SMNVEV (reference sequence). The CDR3: CASSFIPQRESTDTQYF. The CDR3 region has the DNA TGTGCCAGCAGTTTCATCCCTCAGCGGGAGAGCACAGATACGCAGTATTTT.

Comments on this clonotype: Relative to the germline gene, one junction end is altered; a read error may explain this. V and J are TRBV28 and TRBJ2-7; D call uncertain. This CDR3 contains 11 residues. In germline, CDR1 is MDHEN, CDR2 SYDVKM. In DNA form, the CDR3 reads TGTGCCAGCACGTCCTCCAACGAGCAGTACTTC. This codes for CASTSSNEQYF.

The table lists this clonotype with a count of one. This chain joins TRBV7-3 and TRBJ2-3; D is possibly TRBD1 (5 bases). Trimming removed 5 bases from V and 1 base from J, with 13 bases in between. Per germline, CDR1 SGHTA and CDR2 FQGTGA. The CDR3 has 15 residues. The CDR3 region has the DNA TGTGCCAGCAGCCAGGGTACTTCTCGCACAGATACGCAGTATTTT. Amino acid sequence: CASSQGTSRTDTQYF.

This clonotype was observed many times. The chain has TRBV7-7 and TRBJ2-5; D might be TRBD2 (7 bases). This CDR3 is built from 14 residues. Trimming removed 3 bases from V and 5 bases from J, with 13 bases in between. CDR1 is SSHAT, CDR2 FNYEAQ, per germline (reference sequence). CDR3 DNA sequence: TGTGCCAGCAGCTTGCGGGGGCGCGGGGAGACCCAGTACTTC. Translating gives CASSLRGRGETQYF.